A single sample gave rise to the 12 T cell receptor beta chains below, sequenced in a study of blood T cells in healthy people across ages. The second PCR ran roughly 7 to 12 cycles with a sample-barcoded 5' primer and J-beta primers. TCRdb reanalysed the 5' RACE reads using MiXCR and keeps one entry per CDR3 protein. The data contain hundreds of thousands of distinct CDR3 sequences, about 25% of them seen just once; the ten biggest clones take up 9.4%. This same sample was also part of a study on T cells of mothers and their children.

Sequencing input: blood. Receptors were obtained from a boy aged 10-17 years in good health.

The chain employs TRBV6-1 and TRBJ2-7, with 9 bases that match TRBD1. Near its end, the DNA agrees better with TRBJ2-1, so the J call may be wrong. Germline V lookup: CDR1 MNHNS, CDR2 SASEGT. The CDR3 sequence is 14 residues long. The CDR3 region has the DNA TGTGCCAGTTCTGAGACAGGGGGATACAATGAGCAGTTCTTC. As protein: CASSETGGYNEQFF.

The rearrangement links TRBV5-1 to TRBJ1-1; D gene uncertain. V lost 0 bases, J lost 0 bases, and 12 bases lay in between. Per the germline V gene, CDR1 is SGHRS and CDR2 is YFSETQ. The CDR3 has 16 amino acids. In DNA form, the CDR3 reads TGCGCCAGCAGCTTGGAAACCGTGGGTATGAACACTGAAGCTTTCTTT. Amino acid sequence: CASSLETVGMNTEAFF. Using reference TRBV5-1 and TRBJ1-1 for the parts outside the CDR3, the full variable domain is KAGVTQTPRYLIKTRGQQVTLSCSPISGHRSVSWYQQTPGQGLQFLFEYFSETQRNKGNFPGRFSGRQFSNSRSEMNVSTLELGDSALYLCASSLETVGMNTEAFFGQGTRLTVV.

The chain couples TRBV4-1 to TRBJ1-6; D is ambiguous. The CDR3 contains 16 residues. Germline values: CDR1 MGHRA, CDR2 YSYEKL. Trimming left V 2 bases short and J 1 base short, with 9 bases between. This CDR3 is CASSQTRESYNSPLHF. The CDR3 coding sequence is TGCGCCAGCAGCCAAACACGCGAATCCTATAATTCACCCCTCCACTTT.

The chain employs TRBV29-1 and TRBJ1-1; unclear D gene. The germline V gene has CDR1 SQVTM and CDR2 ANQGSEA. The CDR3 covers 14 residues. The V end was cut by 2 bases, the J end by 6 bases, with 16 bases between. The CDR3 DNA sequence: TGCAGCGTTGAACCCCGCTTAATGGACCCTGAAGCTTTCTTT. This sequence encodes CSVEPRLMDPEAFF.

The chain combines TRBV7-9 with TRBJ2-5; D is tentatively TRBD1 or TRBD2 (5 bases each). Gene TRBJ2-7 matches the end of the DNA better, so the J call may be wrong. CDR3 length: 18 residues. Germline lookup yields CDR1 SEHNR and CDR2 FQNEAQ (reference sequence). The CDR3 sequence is CASSARVDGGDSSYEQYF. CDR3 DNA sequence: TGTGCCAGCAGCGCCCGGGTCGATGGGGGTGATAGCTCCTACGAGCAGTACTTC.

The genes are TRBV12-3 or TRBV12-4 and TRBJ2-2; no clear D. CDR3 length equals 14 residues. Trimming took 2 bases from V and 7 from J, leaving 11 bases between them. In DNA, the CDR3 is TGTGCCAGCAGTTTAATCCCACAATTCGGGGAGCTGTTTTTT. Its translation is CASSLIPQFGELFF.

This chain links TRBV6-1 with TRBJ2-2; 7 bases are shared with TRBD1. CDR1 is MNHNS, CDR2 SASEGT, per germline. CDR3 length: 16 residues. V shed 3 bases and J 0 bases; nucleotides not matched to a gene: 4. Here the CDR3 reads CASSEVDRTNTGELFF. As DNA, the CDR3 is TGTGCCAGCAGTGAGGTGGACAGGACGAACACCGGGGAGCTGTTTTTT.

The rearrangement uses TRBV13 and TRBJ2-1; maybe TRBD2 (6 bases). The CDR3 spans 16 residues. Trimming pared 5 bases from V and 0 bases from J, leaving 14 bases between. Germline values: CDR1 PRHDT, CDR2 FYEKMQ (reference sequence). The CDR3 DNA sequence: TGTGCCAGCAGCCCATCGGACGGGAGCTCCTACAATGAGCAGTTCTTC. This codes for CASSPSDGSSYNEQFF.

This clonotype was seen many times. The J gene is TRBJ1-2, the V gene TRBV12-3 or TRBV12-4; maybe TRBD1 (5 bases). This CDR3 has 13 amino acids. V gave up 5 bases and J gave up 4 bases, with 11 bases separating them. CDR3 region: CASSPTGGYGYTF. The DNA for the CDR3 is TGTGCCAGCAGTCCCACCGGGGGCTATGGCTACACCTTC.

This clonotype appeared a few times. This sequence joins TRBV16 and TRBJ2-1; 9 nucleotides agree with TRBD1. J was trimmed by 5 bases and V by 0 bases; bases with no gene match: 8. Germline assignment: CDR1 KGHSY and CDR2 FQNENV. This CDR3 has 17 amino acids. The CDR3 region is CASSQSLTGGINNEQFF. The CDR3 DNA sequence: TGTGCCAGCAGCCAATCGCTGACAGGGGGAATCAACAATGAGCAGTTCTTC.

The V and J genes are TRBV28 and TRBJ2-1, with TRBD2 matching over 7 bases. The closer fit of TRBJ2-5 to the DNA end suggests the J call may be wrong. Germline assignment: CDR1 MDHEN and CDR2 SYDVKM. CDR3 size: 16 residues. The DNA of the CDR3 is TGTGCCAGCAGTTCCCCGTCGGGGGGAGTATGGGAGACCCAGTACTTC. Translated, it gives CASSSPSGGVWETQYF.

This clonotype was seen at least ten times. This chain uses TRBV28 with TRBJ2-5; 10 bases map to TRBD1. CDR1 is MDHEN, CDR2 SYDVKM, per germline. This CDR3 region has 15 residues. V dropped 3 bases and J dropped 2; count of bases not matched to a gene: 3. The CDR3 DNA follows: TGTGCCAGCAGTTTCGGGACAGGGGTACAAGAGACCCAGTACTTC. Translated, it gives CASSFGTGVQETQYF.